The clone carrying this T cell receptor beta chain was counted between two and nine times. CDR3 size: 14 residues. Germline V gene data show CDR1 as MDHEN and CDR2 as SYDVKM. V was pared by 6 bases and J by 4 bases, with 5 bases of the junction left unmatched. The data stem from a study of radiotherapy plus CTLA-4 blockade in lung cancer. Clones were sequenced by immunoSEQ multiplex PCR, and TCRdb holds only the in-frame ones, with some missing. The sample yields roughly 100,000 clones, approximately 80% seen once. The study treated chemo-refractory metastatic non-small-cell lung cancer patients with focal radiation plus ipilimumab CTLA-4 blockade.

The chain uses TRBV28 and TRBJ1-4; 7 bases map to TRBD1. The clonotype was recovered from a human donor with non-small cell lung cancer that progressed on radiotherapy plus ipilimumab. This sample comprised peripheral blood, obtained from a patient treated with radiotherapy plus ipilimumab. CDR3 DNA sequence: TGTGCCAGCAGCCATGGGACAGTTAATGAAAAACTGTTTTTT. Translated: CASSHGTVNEKLFF.